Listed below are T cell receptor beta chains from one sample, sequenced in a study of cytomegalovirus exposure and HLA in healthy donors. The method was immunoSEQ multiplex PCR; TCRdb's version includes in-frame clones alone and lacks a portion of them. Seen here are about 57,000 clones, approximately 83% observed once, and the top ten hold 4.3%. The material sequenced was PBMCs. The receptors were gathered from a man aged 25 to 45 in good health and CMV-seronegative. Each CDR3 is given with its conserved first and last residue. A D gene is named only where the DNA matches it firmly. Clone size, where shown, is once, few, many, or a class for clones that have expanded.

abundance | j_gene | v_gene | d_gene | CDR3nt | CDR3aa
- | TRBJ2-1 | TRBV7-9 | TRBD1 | TGTGCCAGCAGATCGGACAGGGGGCGATACAATGAGCAGTTCTTC | CASRSDRGRYNEQFF
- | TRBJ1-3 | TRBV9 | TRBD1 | TGTGCCAGCAGCGTAGGCGACAGGGGGCGAAGAAACACCATATATTTT | CASSVGDRGRRNTIYF
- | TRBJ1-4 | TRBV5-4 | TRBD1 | TGTGCCAGCAGCCGGGACAGGCGAAGTGAAAAACTGTTTTTT | CASSRDRRSEKLFF
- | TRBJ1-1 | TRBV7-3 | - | TGTGCCAGCAGCTTAAATCACCGGCGCGGGCAGGCCCACGATTTAATCATGAACACTGAAGCTTTCTTT | CASSLNHRRGQAHDLIMNTEAFF
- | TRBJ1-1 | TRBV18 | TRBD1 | TGTGCCAGCTCACCTAACAGGGGCCCGAACACTGAAGCTTTCTTT | CASSPNRGPNTEAFF
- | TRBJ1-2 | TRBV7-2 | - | TGTGCCAGCAGCTTAGACAGGTCTGTTGGCTACACCTTC | CASSLDRSVGYTF
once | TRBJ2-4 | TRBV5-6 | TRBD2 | TGTGCCAGCAGCTTCGAAGGGACTAGTTACAGGGAGGACATTCAGTACTTC | CASSFEGTSYREDIQYF
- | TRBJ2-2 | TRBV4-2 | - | TGTGCCAGCAGCCAAGAAGGGGATGCGGCGAACACCGGGGAGCTGTTTTTT | CASSQEGDAANTGELFF
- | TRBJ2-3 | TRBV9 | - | TGTGCCAGCAGCGAGCAGGGCACCAGCACAGATACGCAGTATTTT | CASSEQGTSTDTQYF
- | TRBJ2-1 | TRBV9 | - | TGTGCCAGCAGCGTAGAGGTCGGGGTCGGTGAGCAGTTCTTC | CASSVEVGVGEQFF
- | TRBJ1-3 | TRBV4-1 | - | TGCGCCAGCAGCCAAGGCAGGGGCAGGTCTGGAAACACCATATATTTT | CASSQGRGRSGNTIYF
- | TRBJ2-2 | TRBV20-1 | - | TGCAGTGCTCCATACACCGGGGAGCTGTTTTTT | CSAPYTGELFF
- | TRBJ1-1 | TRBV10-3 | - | TGTGCCATCAGTCCACTGGGGCAGGACACTGAAGCTTTCTTT | CAISPLGQDTEAFF
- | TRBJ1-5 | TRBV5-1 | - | TGCGCCAGCAGCTTGTTCGGGGAGGATCAGCCCCAGCATTTT | CASSLFGEDQPQHF
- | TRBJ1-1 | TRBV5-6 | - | TGTGCCAGCAGCCCCCGTCGGGGTATGACTGAAGCTTTCTTT | CASSPRRGMTEAFF
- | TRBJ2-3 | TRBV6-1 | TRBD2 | TGTGCCAGCAGTGAAGCTCCTAGCGGGGGGGGTACAGATACGCAGTATTTT | CASSEAPSGGGTDTQYF
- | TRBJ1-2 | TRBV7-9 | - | TGTGCCAGCAGCTTAGGGCCAAATGGCTACACCTTC | CASSLGPNGYTF
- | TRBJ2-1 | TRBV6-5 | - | TGTGCCAGCACGGGGGATCCAGCCTACAATGAGCAGTTCTTC | CASTGDPAYNEQFF
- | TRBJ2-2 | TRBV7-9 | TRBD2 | TGTTCCAGCAGCTTGGGCGGGGGTTCCACCGGGGAGCTGTTTTTT | CSSSLGGGSTGELFF
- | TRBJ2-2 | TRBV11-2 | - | TGTGCCAGCTGTGAGGCGGAGCCCTACACCGGGGAGCTGTTTTTT | CASCEAEPYTGELFF
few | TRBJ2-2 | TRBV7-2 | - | TGTGCCAGCAGCTTACCTAAACTAGCCGATAACACCGGGGAGCTGTTTTTT | CASSLPKLADNTGELFF
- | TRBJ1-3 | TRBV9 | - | TGTGCCAGCAGCCAGACTGCGGGAAACACCATATATTTT | CASSQTAGNTIYF
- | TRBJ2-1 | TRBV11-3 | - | TGTGCCAGCAGCTCCCGACTTAGCGGCTCCTACAATGAGCAGTTCTTC | CASSSRLSGSYNEQFF
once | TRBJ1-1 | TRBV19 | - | TGTGCCAGTAGTTCTTGGGGCAGGGGGAACACTGAAGCTTTCTTT | CASSSWGRGNTEAFF
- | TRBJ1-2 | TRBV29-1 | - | TGCAGCGTTGTAGTCCCGGGGGTGAGAAATGGCTACACCTTC | CSVVVPGVRNGYTF
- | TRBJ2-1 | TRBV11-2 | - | TGTGCCAGCAGCTTAGATGACGGGGGTGAGCAGTTCTTC | CASSLDDGGEQFF
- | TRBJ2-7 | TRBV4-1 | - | TGCGCCAGCAGCCAAGGCGGGACGGAGTTCTACGAGCAGTACTTC | CASSQGGTEFYEQYF
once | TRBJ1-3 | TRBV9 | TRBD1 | TGTGCCAGCAGCGCCCCAGGACAGGCCCGAAACACCATATATTTT | CASSAPGQARNTIYF
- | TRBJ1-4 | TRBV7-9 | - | TGTGCCAGCAGCTCCAGGGGAGAGGATGAAAAACTGTTTTTT | CASSSRGEDEKLFF
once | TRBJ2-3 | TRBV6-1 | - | TGTGCCAGCAGTGAAGCGGAGGGCGCGGGCACAGATACGCAGTATTTT | CASSEAEGAGTDTQYF
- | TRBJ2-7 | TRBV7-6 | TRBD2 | TGTGCCAGCAGCTTACGGGAGGACGGGTACGAGCAGTACTTC | CASSLREDGYEQYF
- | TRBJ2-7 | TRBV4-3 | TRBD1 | TGCGCCAGCAGCCAAGCGACAGGGGGTAACTACGAGCAGTACTTC | CASSQATGGNYEQYF
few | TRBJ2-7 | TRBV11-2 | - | TGTGCCAGCAGCTTGGGCCTAACCTACGAGCAGTACTTC | CASSLGLTYEQYF
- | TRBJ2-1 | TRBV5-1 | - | TGCGCCAGCAGCTTACTAACTTATCAACCCCCCAATGAGCAGTTCTTC | CASSLLTYQPPNEQFF
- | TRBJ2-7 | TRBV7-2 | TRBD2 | TGTGCCAGCAGCTTAGCTGTAGCGGGACTCCCAGGCGAGCAGTACTTC | CASSLAVAGLPGEQYF
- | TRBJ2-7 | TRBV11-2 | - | TGTGCCAGCAGCGCGGTCCAGGGGCGTACCTATGAGCAGTACTTC | CASSAVQGRTYEQYF
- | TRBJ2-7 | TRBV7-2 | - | TGTGCCAGCAGCTCCATAACCACGAACAGGGCCTCCTACGAGCAGTACTTC | CASSSITTNRASYEQYF
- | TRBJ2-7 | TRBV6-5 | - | TGTGCCAGCAGTCCGTCCTGGCTCTACGAGCAGTACTTC | CASSPSWLYEQYF
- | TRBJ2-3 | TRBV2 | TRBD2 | TGTGCCAGCACGGTAGCGGGACTAACAGATACGCAGTATTTT | CASTVAGLTDTQYF
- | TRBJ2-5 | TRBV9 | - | TGTGCCAGCAGCGTAGCCGGGGAATTGGAGACCCAGTACTTC | CASSVAGELETQYF